What follows describes a single T cell receptor beta chain. The sample originates from a study of preoperative IRX-2 immunotherapy in early breast cancer. The CDR3 has 15 residues. CDR1 is SGHNT and CDR2 is YENEEA in the germline V gene. V was pared by 4 bases and J by 6 bases, with 15 bases between. Clones were read by immunoSEQ multiplex PCR, and TCRdb kept only the in-frame ones, dropping some. The sample lists tens of thousands of clones; nearly 90% were seen once. Noted treatment: preoperative locoregional IRX-2 cytokine immunotherapy. This phase Ib study tested locoregional IRX-2 cytokine immunotherapy given before surgery.

The gene calls are TRBV11-3 and TRBJ2-2; D tentatively reads TRBD1 or TRBD2 (5 bases each). The sequencing used tumor tissue, collected after IRX-2 immunotherapy. This TCR came from a human donor with breast cancer. This CDR3 is CASSSRDPRAGELFF. The CDR3 coding sequence is TGTGCCAGCAGCTCCAGGGACCCGCGGGCCGGGGAGCTGTTTTTT. Combining the CDR3 with reference TRBV11-3 and TRBJ2-2 gives the whole variable domain EAGVVQSPRYKIIEKKQPVAFWCNPISGHNTLYWYLQNLGQGPELLIRYENEEAVDDSQLPKDRFSAERLKGVDSTLKIQPAELGDSAVYLCASSSRDPRAGELFFGEGSRLTVL.